This T cell receptor beta chain was identified during a study of T cells in Graves' hyperthyroidism and ophthalmopathy. General study results and limits: A 13 V-J signature model discriminated ophthalmopathy versus stable hyperthyroidism.

In regard to this clonotype: No antigen is known for it.

Amplification of TCR beta CDR3 regions was performed using RNA transcripts as template. During a first-round RT-PCR of the TCR CDR3, the HTBI primer set was used. TCRdb passed the multiplex PCR reads through MiXCR, listing each CDR3 protein once. The data hold over 200,000 distinct CDR3 sequences, with 17% observed a single time. Germline CDR1 reads LGHNA; CDR2 reads YNFKEQ. V was pared by 1 base and J by 10 bases, with 5 bases of the junction left unmatched. The CDR3 has 14 residues. No progression to ophthalmopathy during 18 months of follow-up defined stable disease. Patients aged 18 to 65 had newly diagnosed hyperthyroidism lasting under 2 months. Uncontrolled infection, other autoimmune disease, pregnancy or lactation barred patients from enrollment.

The chain combines TRBV4-2 with TRBJ1-4; 8 nucleotides match TRBD1. Sequencing input: blood. The sequence derives from a middle-aged man with Graves' hyperthyroidism. CDR3 region: CASSQAGTGGKLFF. CDR3 nucleotide sequence: TGTGCCAGCAGCCAAGCGGGGACAGGAGGAAAACTGTTTTTT.